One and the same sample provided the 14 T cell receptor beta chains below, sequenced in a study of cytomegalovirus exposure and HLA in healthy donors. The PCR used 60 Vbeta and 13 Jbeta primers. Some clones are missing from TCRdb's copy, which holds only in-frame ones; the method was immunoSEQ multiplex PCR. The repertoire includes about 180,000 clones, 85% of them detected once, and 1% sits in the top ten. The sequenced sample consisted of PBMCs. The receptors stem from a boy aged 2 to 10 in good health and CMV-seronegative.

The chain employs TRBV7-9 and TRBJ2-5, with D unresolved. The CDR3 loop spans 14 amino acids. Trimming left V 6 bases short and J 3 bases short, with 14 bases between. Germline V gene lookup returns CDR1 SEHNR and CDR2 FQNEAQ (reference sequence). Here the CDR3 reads CASRSSVLEETQYF. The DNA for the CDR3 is TGTGCCAGCAGATCTAGTGTTTTAGAAGAGACCCAGTACTTC.

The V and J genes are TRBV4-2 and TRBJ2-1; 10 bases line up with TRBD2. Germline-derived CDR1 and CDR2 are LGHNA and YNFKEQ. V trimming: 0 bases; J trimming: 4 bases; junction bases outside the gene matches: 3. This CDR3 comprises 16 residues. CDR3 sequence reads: CASSQDQRGGYNEQFF. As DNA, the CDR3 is TGTGCCAGCAGCCAAGATCAGCGGGGGGGGTACAATGAGCAGTTCTTC.

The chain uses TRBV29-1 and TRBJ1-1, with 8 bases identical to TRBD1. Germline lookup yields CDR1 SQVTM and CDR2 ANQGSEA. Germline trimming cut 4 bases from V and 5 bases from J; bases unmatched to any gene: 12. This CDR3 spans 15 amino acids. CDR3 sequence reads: CSVVNPVQGATEAFF. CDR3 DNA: TGCAGCGTTGTAAACCCAGTCCAGGGGGCAACTGAAGCTTTCTTT.

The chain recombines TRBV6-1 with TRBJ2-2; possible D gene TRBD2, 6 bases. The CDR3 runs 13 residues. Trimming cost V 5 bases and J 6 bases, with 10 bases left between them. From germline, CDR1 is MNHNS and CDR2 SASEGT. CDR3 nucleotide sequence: TGTGCCAGCAGTAACGGGGAGGCCGGGGAGCTGTTTTTT. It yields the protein CASSNGEAGELFF.

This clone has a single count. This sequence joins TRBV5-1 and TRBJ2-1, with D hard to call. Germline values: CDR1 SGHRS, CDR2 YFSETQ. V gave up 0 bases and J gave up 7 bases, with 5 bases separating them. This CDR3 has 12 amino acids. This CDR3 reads CASSLGGNEQFF. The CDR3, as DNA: TGCGCCAGCAGCTTGGGAGGAAATGAGCAGTTCTTC.

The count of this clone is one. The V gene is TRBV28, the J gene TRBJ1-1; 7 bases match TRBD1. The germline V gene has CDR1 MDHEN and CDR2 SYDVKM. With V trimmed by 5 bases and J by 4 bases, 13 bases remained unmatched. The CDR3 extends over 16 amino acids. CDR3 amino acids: CASSPTHRGRGTEAFF. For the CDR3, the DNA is TGTGCCAGCAGTCCAACCCACAGGGGACGGGGCACTGAAGCTTTCTTT.

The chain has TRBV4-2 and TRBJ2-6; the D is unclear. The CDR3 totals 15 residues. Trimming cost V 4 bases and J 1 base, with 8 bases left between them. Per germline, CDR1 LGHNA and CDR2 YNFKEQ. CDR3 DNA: TGTGCCAGCAGCCGAGAGACTTCTGGGGCCAACGTCCTGACTTTC. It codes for CASSRETSGANVLTF.

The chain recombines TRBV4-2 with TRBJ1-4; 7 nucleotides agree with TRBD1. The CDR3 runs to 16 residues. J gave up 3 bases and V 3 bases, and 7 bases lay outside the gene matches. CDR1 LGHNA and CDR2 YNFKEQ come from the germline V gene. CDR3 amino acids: CASSQQPGQPNEKLFF. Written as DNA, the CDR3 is TGTGCCAGCAGCCAGCAACCGGGACAGCCTAATGAAAAACTGTTTTTT.

This CDR3 is CASSTRHTGLREAFF. In DNA, the CDR3 is TGTGCCAGTAGTACGCGTCACACAGGTCTCAGGGAAGCTTTCTTT. V gene TRBV19 combines with J gene TRBJ1-1, with a tentative D call TRBD1 (5 bases). Germline V CDR1 and CDR2: LNHDA, SQIVND (reference sequence). V shed 4 bases and J shed 8 bases, with 20 bases lying between them. This CDR3 region has 15 residues.

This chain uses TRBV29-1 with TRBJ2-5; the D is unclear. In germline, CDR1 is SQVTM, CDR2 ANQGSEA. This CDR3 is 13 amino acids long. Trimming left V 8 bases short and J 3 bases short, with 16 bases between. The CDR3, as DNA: TGCAGCACCCGACTTCGTTTAAAAGAGACCCAGTACTTC. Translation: CSTRLRLKETQYF.

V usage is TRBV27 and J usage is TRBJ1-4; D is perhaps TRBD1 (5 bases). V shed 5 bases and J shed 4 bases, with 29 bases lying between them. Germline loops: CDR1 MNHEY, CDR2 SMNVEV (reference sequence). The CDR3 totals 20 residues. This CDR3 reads CASSPRKSNPFGGFNEKLFF. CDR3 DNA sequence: TGTGCCAGCAGTCCGAGGAAATCCAACCCCTTCGGGGGGTTTAATGAAAAACTGTTTTTT.

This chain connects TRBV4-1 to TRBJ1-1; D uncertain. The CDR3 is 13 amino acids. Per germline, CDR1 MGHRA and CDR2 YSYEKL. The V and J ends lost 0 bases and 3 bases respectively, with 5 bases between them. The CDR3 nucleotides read TGCGCCAGCAGCCAAGATGCGGACACTGAAGCTTTCTTT. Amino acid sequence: CASSQDADTEAFF.

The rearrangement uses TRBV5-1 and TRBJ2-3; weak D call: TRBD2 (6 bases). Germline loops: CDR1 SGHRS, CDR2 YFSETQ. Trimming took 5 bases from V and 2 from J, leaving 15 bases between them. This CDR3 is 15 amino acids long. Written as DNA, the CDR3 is TGCGCCAGCAGGGGGGGTGTAGGGCCCACAGATACGCAGTATTTT. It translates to CASRGGVGPTDTQYF.

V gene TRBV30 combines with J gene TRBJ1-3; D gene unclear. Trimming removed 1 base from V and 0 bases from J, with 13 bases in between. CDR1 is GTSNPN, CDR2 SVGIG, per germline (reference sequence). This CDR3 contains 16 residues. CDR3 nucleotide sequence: TGTGCCTGGAGTGGAAGCCTCATGAGCTCTGGAAACACCATATATTTT. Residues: CAWSGSLMSSGNTIYF.